This T cell receptor beta chain was identified during a study of blood T cell repertoires in COVID-19. Across the whole study: Acute and convalescent COVID-19 specimens originated in the United States, Italy and Spain. The analysed material was cDNA or gDNA that came from T cells, B-cell-depleted T cells, or PBMCs.

CDR1 and CDR2 from the germline V gene are SGHAT and FQNNGV. The CDR3 spans 16 residues. Between the trimmed V and J ends, which lost 5 bases and 4 bases, there was a span of 18 bases. Profiling relied on immunoSEQ multiplex PCR, and the TCRdb table lists in-frame clones only, not all of them. The sample yields some 250,000 clones, roughly 89% seen once. This clone was found a few times. The clonotype comes from a man aged 30 to 45 who had recovered from COVID-19. The genes are TRBV11-2 and TRBJ2-1; D is ambiguous. What was sequenced was peripheral blood. The CDR3 DNA follows: TGTGCCAGCAGCCCCTGGGCTACTCATCAATACAATGAGCAGTTCTTC. Its protein is CASSPWATHQYNEQFF. The entire variable domain, with the rest obtained from reference TRBV11-2 and TRBJ2-1, is as follows: EAGVAQSPRYKIIEKRQSVAFWCNPISGHATLYWYQQILGQGPKLLIQFQNNGVVDDSQLPKDRFSAERLKGVDSTLKIQPAKLEDSAVYLCASSPWATHQYNEQFFGPGTRLTVL.